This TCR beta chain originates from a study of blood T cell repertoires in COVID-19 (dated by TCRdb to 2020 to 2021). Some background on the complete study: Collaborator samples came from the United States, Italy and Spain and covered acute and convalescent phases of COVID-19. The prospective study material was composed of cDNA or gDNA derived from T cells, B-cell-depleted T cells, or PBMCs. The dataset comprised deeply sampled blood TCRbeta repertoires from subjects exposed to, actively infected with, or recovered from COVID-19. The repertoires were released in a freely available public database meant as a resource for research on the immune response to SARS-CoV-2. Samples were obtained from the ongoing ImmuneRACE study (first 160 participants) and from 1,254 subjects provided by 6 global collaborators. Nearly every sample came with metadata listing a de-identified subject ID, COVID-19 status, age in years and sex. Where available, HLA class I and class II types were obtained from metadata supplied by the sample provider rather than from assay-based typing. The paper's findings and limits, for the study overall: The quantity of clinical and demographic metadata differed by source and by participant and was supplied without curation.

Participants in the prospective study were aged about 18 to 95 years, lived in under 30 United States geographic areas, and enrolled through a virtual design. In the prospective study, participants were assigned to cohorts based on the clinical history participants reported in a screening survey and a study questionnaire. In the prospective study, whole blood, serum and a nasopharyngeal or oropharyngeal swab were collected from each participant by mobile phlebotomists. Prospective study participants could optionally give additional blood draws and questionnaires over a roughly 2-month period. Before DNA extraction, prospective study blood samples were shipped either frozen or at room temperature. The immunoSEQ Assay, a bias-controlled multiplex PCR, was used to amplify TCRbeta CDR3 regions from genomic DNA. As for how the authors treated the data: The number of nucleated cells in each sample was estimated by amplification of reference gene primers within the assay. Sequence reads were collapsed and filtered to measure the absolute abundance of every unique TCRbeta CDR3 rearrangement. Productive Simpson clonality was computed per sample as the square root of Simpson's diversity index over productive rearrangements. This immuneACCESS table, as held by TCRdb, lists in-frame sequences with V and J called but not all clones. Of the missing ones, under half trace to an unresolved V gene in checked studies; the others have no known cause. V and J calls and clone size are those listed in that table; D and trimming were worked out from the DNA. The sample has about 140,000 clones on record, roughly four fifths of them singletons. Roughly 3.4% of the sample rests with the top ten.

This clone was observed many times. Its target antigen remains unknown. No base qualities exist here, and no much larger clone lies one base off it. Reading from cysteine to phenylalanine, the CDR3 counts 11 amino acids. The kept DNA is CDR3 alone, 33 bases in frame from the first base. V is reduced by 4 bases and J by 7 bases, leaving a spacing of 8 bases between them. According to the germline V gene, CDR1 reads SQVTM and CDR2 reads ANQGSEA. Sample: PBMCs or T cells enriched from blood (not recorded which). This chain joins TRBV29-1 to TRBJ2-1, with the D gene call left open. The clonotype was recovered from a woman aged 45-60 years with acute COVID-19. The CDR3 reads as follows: CSVVGQNEQFF. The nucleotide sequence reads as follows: TGCAGCGTTGTTGGGCAAAATGAGCAGTTCTTC.